The rows below give T cell receptor beta chains drawn from one sample of a study of OX40 agonist ivuxolimab in advanced cancers. Generated by immunoSEQ multiplex PCR, the TCRdb table keeps only in-frame clones and is missing some. In the table there are about 10,000 clones, about 63% of which are singletons. The starting material was CD4+ or CD8+ T cells sorted from blood, obtained in a trial of the OX40 agonist ivuxolimab. Receptors were obtained from an adult with an advanced solid tumor such as melanoma, head and neck, liver or kidney cancer. Both conserved end residues are part of each CDR3. A D gene is named only where the DNA matches it firmly. A clone size is listed for some rows: how often the clone was seen (once, few, many), or a class if it is expanded.

NA,TRBJ2-1,NA,TRBV13,TGTGCCAGCAGCCTAGAGGGGTACTACAATGAGCAGTTCTTC,CASSLEGYYNEQFF
TRBD2,TRBJ2-1,NA,TRBV11-2,TGTGCCAGCAGCTTGGAAGCGGGAGGGCACAATGAGCAGTTCTTC,CASSLEAGGHNEQFF
TRBD2,TRBJ2-1,few,TRBV11-3,TGTGCCAGCAGCCAAGAGTTTGGGACTAGCTTAGGAGTCCCCTACAATGAGCAGTTCTTC,CASSQEFGTSLGVPYNEQFF
NA,TRBJ2-3,NA,TRBV19,TGTGCCAGTACCGATACAAAAACAGGAGTCACAGATACGCAGTATTTT,CASTDTKTGVTDTQYF
TRBD2,TRBJ2-1,NA,TRBV7-3,TGTGCCAGCAGCCCCTTAGCGGGGTCCTACAATGAGCAGTTCTTC,CASSPLAGSYNEQFF
NA,TRBJ1-1,NA,TRBV5-5,TGTGCCAGCAGCTACAGTAACACTGAAGCTTTCTTT,CASSYSNTEAFF
TRBD2,TRBJ2-2,NA,TRBV4-2,TGTGCCAGCACGCGAGTTGGAGCGGGAACCGGGGAGCTGTTTTTT,CASTRVGAGTGELFF
NA,TRBJ2-7,NA,TRBV7-9,TGTGCCAGCAGCTTAGCAGAACTAACGTCCTACGAGCAGTACTTC,CASSLAELTSYEQYF
TRBD2,TRBJ2-1,NA,TRBV11-2,TGTGCCAGCAGCTCAGGGACTAGCGGGAGTACAAGTAATGAGCAGTTCTTC,CASSSGTSGSTSNEQFF
TRBD1,TRBJ2-5,NA,TRBV10-3,TGTGCCAGCAGTTACCGAACTGGGACAGGGTGGGAAGAGACCCAGTACTTC,CASSYRTGTGWEETQYF
NA,TRBJ1-4,NA,TRBV21-1,TGTGCCAGCAGCCGTCGCGAGACAGGTTTTAATGAAAAACTGTTTTTT,CASSRRETGFNEKLFF
NA,TRBJ1-5,NA,TRBV6-1,TGTGCCAGCAGTGGACTGGGGAGCAATCAGCCCCAGCATTTT,CASSGLGSNQPQHF
NA,TRBJ2-5,NA,TRBV4-1,TGCGCCAGCAGCCAAGTTTTCGGGGGTGTGGAGACCCAGTACTTC,CASSQVFGGVETQYF
TRBD2,TRBJ2-7,NA,TRBV5-4,TGTGCCAGCAGCTCTCCGTCCGGGACTAAGATCTACGAGCAGTACTTC,CASSSPSGTKIYEQYF
TRBD2,TRBJ2-7,few,TRBV27,TGTGCCAGCAGTTGGGGGACTAGCGGATATGGTTACGAGCAGTACTTC,CASSWGTSGYGYEQYF
NA,TRBJ2-3,few,TRBV2,TGTGCCAGCACCGAGGGGTTAATCACAGATACGCAGTATTTT,CASTEGLITDTQYF
TRBD2,TRBJ2-3,few,TRBV9,TGTGCCAGCAGCCCAACTAGCGGGAGGGCTGATACGCAGTATTTT,CASSPTSGRADTQYF
NA,TRBJ2-1,NA,TRBV7-3,TGTGCCAGCAGCGACACAGGTTACAATGAGCAGTTCTTC,CASSDTGYNEQFF
NA,TRBJ2-5,NA,TRBV5-1,TGCGCCAGCAGCTTGGCCCTGGACAGCCAAGAGACCCAGTACTTC,CASSLALDSQETQYF
TRBD1,TRBJ2-7,medium-sized,TRBV7-3,TGTGCCAGCAGCTCCCCTACTCCAACGACAGGGGTTAGAGGCGAGCAGTACTTC,CASSSPTPTTGVRGEQYF
NA,TRBJ2-7,NA,TRBV5-5,TGTGCCAGCAGCTTGGGGTCCTCCTACGAGCAGTACTTC,CASSLGSSYEQYF
TRBD1,TRBJ1-2,NA,TRBV28,TGTGCCAGCAGTACCCTCTTAAAGGGGGCGTATTACGGCTACACCTTC,CASSTLLKGAYYGYTF
TRBD1,TRBJ1-2,once,TRBV15,TGTGCCACCAGCCGCAAGACAGGGAACTATGGCTACACCTTC,CATSRKTGNYGYTF
NA,TRBJ1-1,medium-sized,TRBV7-9,TGTGCCAGCAGCCTATTAACAGAAAACACTGAAGCTTTCTTT,CASSLLTENTEAFF
TRBD2,TRBJ2-2,NA,TRBV6-5,TGTGCCAGCAGTTACGTAGCGGGGCCCACCGGGGAGCTGTTTTTT,CASSYVAGPTGELFF
NA,TRBJ1-1,NA,TRBV5-1,TGCGCCAGCAGCTTCCGGGAGGCGGTCACTGAAGCTTTCTTT,CASSFREAVTEAFF
NA,TRBJ1-2,NA,TRBV9,TGTGCCAGCAGCGACAACTGGAACTATGGCTACACCTTC,CASSDNWNYGYTF
NA,TRBJ2-1,NA,TRBV29-1,TGCAGCATACGGGACCTGGGCACCTACAATGAGCAGTTCTTC,CSIRDLGTYNEQFF
TRBD2,TRBJ2-1,NA,TRBV4-2,TGTGCCAGCAGCCAAGAGACTCGACTAGCGGAGCACAATGAGCAGTTCTTC,CASSQETRLAEHNEQFF
NA,TRBJ1-2,few,TRBV9,TGTGCCAGCAGCCCCGATGCGGGTTTCTATGGCTACACCTTC,CASSPDAGFYGYTF
NA,TRBJ2-1,few,TRBV7-9,TGTGCCAGCGAAGGGGGGGCTTACAATGAGCAGTTCTTC,CASEGGAYNEQFF
NA,TRBJ2-7,once,TRBV4-1,TGCGCCAGCAGCCAAGATACCTACGAGCAGTACTTC,CASSQDTYEQYF
TRBD2,TRBJ2-1,NA,TRBV7-9,TGTGCCAGCAGCTCGTACGCCTCCGGACTAGCGCTCAATGAGCAGTTCTTC,CASSSYASGLALNEQFF
TRBD1,TRBJ1-4,NA,TRBV4-1,TGCGCCAGCAGCGGACCAGGGGGGCAACCTAATGAAAAACTGTTTTTT,CASSGPGGQPNEKLFF
NA,TRBJ1-1,NA,TRBV6-5,TGTGCCAGCAGGGGAACAGGGCCGAACACTGAAGCTTTCTTT,CASRGTGPNTEAFF
NA,TRBJ2-3,once,TRBV11-2,TGTGCCAGCAGCGACGGGAGAAGGAGCGCAGATACGCAGTATTTT,CASSDGRRSADTQYF
NA,TRBJ1-2,NA,TRBV9,TGTGCCAGCAGCGTCGGGAGATATAACTATGGCTACACCTTC,CASSVGRYNYGYTF
TRBD2,TRBJ2-1,NA,TRBV5-1,TGCGCCAGCAGCTGGCAGGGAGGGTGGAATGAGCAGTTCTTC,CASSWQGGWNEQFF
NA,TRBJ2-4,once,TRBV5-1,TGCGCCAGCAGCCCCGGCGCGGGTAGATTGGAAAACATTCAGTACTTC,CASSPGAGRLENIQYF
TRBD1,TRBJ2-7,few,TRBV7-6,TGTGCCAGCAGCCGACAGGGTTACGAGCAGTACTTC,CASSRQGYEQYF
NA,TRBJ1-5,NA,TRBV6-1,TGTGCCAGCAGTGCCTCCATGTTGACAGATCAGCCCCAGCATTTT,CASSASMLTDQPQHF
TRBD1,TRBJ2-5,NA,TRBV11-2,TGTGCCAGCAGCTTTGGGACAGGGGAGGCCCAGTACTTC,CASSFGTGEAQYF
TRBD1,TRBJ2-2,few,TRBV7-9,TGTGCCAGCAGCTTATCGGGACAGGAGAAGGGGGAGCTGTTTTTT,CASSLSGQEKGELFF
NA,TRBJ1-2,few,TRBV27,TGTGCCAGCAGTTTACGTGGGGATGCTCTGGCTGGCTACACCTTC,CASSLRGDALAGYTF
NA,TRBJ2-1,NA,TRBV6-9,TGTGCCAGCAGTTACTCGATAGAAGGTGAGCAGTTCTTC,CASSYSIEGEQFF
NA,TRBJ1-2,NA,TRBV5-1,TGCGCCAGCAGCTCCCCCCAGGGCGATGGCTACACCTTC,CASSSPQGDGYTF
TRBD1,TRBJ2-6,NA,TRBV7-6,TGTGCCAGCAGCTTATTTACAGGGGGATCTGGGGCCAACGTCCTGACTTTC,CASSLFTGGSGANVLTF
TRBD1,TRBJ1-1,NA,TRBV6-5,TGTGCCAGCAGTTCGGACAGGGAGGCGAACACTGAAGCTTTCTTT,CASSSDREANTEAFF
NA,TRBJ1-1,NA,TRBV6-5,TGTGCCATCATGGGGGAGAACACTGAAGCTTTCTTT,CAIMGENTEAFF
TRBD2,TRBJ2-3,NA,TRBV7-3,TGTGCCAGCAGCTCTTTAGCGGGAGGGCTACAAGATACGCAGTATTTT,CASSSLAGGLQDTQYF
TRBD2,TRBJ2-1,NA,TRBV6-5,TGTGCCAGCAGTCAGGCGCTAGCGGGGGAGCAGTTCTTC,CASSQALAGEQFF
TRBD2,TRBJ2-3,NA,TRBV7-9,TGTGCCAGCAGCCCGAGATGGGGTGTGTCGGGAGGAGTTCCAGATACGCAGTATTTT,CASSPRWGVSGGVPDTQYF
NA,TRBJ1-1,NA,TRBV29-1,TGCAGCACTCGGACATCCATGAACACTGAAGCTTTCTTT,CSTRTSMNTEAFF
NA,TRBJ2-7,NA,TRBV7-9,TGTGCCAGCAGCCTGGGACTGATTGCCTACGAGCAGTACTTC,CASSLGLIAYEQYF
NA,TRBJ1-1,NA,TRBV27,TGTGCCAGCAGTTTACAAGTTAACACTGAAGCTTTCTTT,CASSLQVNTEAFF
TRBD1,TRBJ1-1,few,TRBV6-9,TGTGCCAGCAGTCCCTTCAGGGGGCACACTGAAGCTTTCTTT,CASSPFRGHTEAFF
TRBD1,TRBJ1-2,medium-sized,TRBV6-5,TGTGCCAGCAGGCCCGGCACAGGGGCCCTTTATGGCTACACCTTC,CASRPGTGALYGYTF